Sequencing of this T cell receptor beta chain was carried out in a study of blood T cell repertoires in COVID-19. The assay was immunoSEQ multiplex PCR, and TCRdb's table has in-frame clones only and misses some. Here the sample spans roughly 160,000 clones, 80% to 85% being singletons. This CDR3 has 15 residues. Germline CDR1 reads SNHLY; CDR2 reads FYNNEI. The V gene end was trimmed by 2 bases and the J gene end by 3 bases; junction bases not matched to a gene: 4. A few counts support this clone. Sequencing was done on a sample of peripheral blood. The chain joins TRBV2 to TRBJ2-7, with 10 bases lining up with TRBD1. The clonotype comes from a woman aged 60-75 years with acute or convalescent COVID-19. The CDR3 bases are TGTGCCAGCAGTGAACGACAGGGGGCGCGCTACGAGCAGTACTTC. It specifies CASSERQGARYEQYF.